This is a list of T cell receptor beta chains from one sample in a study of T cell repertoires in cytomegalovirus infection. One entry per CDR3 protein, called by TCRdb with MiXCR from the reads. The sample lists fewer than 550,000 distinct CDR3 sequences; 10% to 12% were seen once. Sequenced input: PBMCs. Receptors were obtained from a human donor in good health (CMV status not recorded). Some clones in this sample may be carry-over from other donors' samples. Both conserved end residues are part of each CDR3. D genes are given only for firm matches. Only some rows state a clone size, as once, few, many or a class for expanded clones.

j_call clone_size d_call v_call cdr3_aa cdr3_nt
TRBJ1-5 few NA TRBV20-1 CSAEGGDQPQHF TGCAGTGCCGAAGGGGGGGATCAGCCCCAGCATTTT
TRBJ2-7 NA TRBD2 TRBV29-1 CSVEVASGRGNEQYF TGCAGCGTTGAGGTCGCTAGCGGGAGAGGCAACGAGCAGTACTTC
TRBJ1-1 many NA TRBV7-9 CASTASEARKAFF TGTGCCAGCACCGCCTCAGAGGCGCGTAAAGCTTTCTTT
TRBJ1-4 many NA TRBV4-2 CASSQALREANEKLFF TGTGCCAGCAGCCAAGCCCTTCGGGAGGCTAATGAAAAACTGTTTTTT
TRBJ1-6 many TRBD1 TRBV5-4 CASSLKQGEDSPLHF TGTGCCAGCAGCTTGAAACAGGGGGAGGATTCACCCCTCCACTTT
TRBJ2-7 many TRBD2 TRBV19 CASSMSPWREAAYEQYF TGTGCCAGTAGTATGTCCCCTTGGCGGGAGGCCGCCTACGAGCAGTACTTC
TRBJ2-1 NA TRBD2 TRBV9 CASSVTTGLAGNNEQFF TGTGCCAGCAGCGTTACCACGGGACTAGCGGGAAACAATGAGCAGTTCTTC
TRBJ1-6 many NA TRBV19 CASSIGSAGVKSPLHF TGTGCCAGTAGTATTGGGAGCGCAGGGGTGAAATCACCCCTCCACTTT
TRBJ1-1 many TRBD1 TRBV28 CASSLEGAPDTEAFF TGTGCCAGCAGTTTAGAGGGGGCCCCTGACACTGAAGCTTTCTTT
TRBJ2-1 many NA TRBV7-2 CASSLARSSYNEQFF TGTGCCAGCAGCTTGGCGCGATCCTCCTACAATGAGCAGTTCTTC
TRBJ2-7 many NA TRBV12-3/TRBV12-4 CASASSSPYEQYF TGTGCCAGCGCCTCAAGTAGCCCCTACGAGCAGTACTTC
TRBJ1-5 many TRBD1 TRBV12-3/TRBV12-4 CASSRSTGVGNQPQHF TGTGCCAGCAGTAGATCGACAGGGGTCGGCAATCAGCCCCAGCATTTT
TRBJ1-1 many NA TRBV11-3 CASEGRGTEAFF TGTGCCAGCGAAGGAAGGGGCACTGAAGCTTTCTTT
TRBJ1-2 NA NA TRBV27 CASSLSYGAGGYTF TGTGCCAGCAGTTTATCGTACGGAGCGGGGGGCTACACCTTC
TRBJ1-2 NA NA TRBV6-6 CASSSAANYGYTF TGTGCCAGCAGTTCAGCAGCTAACTATGGCTACACCTTC
TRBJ2-5 many TRBD2 TRBV7-2 CASSFNSGRQETQYF TGTGCCAGCAGCTTCAATAGCGGGAGACAAGAGACCCAGTACTTC
TRBJ2-1 many TRBD2 TRBV11-3 CASSSGGASYNEQFF TGTGCCAGCAGCTCCGGGGGGGCTTCCTACAATGAGCAGTTCTTC
TRBJ2-3 many NA TRBV28 CASGARETQYF TGTGCCTCCGGGGCACGGGAAACGCAGTATTTT
TRBJ2-4 few TRBD2 TRBV7-9 CASSPIAGGAKNIQYF TGTGCCAGCAGCCCAATAGCGGGGGGAGCCAAAAACATTCAGTACTTC
TRBJ1-1 many TRBD1 TRBV6-1 CASSVTGMTEAFF TGTGCCAGCAGTGTGACAGGGATGACTGAAGCTTTCTTT
TRBJ2-5 many TRBD2 TRBV7-2 CASSRRTSGGAPQYF TGTGCCAGCAGCCGACGGACTAGCGGGGGCGCTCCCCAGTACTTC
TRBJ1-2 once TRBD1 TRBV29-1 CSANPGTALYGYTF TGCAGCGCTAACCCCGGGACAGCACTCTATGGCTACACCTTC
TRBJ1-1 NA NA TRBV5-1 CASSRRAENTEAFF TGCGCCAGCAGCCGCCGGGCTGAGAACACTGAAGCTTTCTTT
TRBJ2-2 many NA TRBV7-2 CASTRMAGMGWTGELFF TGTGCCAGCACCCGAATGGCAGGGATGGGGTGGACCGGGGAGCTGTTTTTT
TRBJ2-5 few TRBD1 TRBV15 CATSRGTGRLETQYF TGTGCCACCAGCAGAGGGACAGGGAGATTAGAGACCCAGTACTTC
TRBJ2-6 many NA TRBV10-3 CAFSKDSGANVLTF TGTGCCTTCAGCAAAGATTCTGGGGCCAACGTCCTGACTTTC
TRBJ1-1 many NA TRBV19 CASSKGTATEAFF TGTGCCAGTAGTAAGGGGACGGCCACTGAAGCTTTCTTT
TRBJ2-3 many TRBD2 TRBV11-2 CASSPSGGLVDTQYF TGTGCCAGCAGTCCTAGCGGGGGACTTGTGGATACGCAGTATTTT
TRBJ2-1 many TRBD2 TRBV28 CASTPGLAGYEQFF TGTGCCAGCACCCCAGGACTAGCGGGATATGAGCAGTTCTTC
TRBJ1-1 few NA TRBV19 CASQVSGGFEAFF TGTGCCAGCCAGGTTTCCGGGGGCTTCGAAGCTTTCTTT
TRBJ2-3 many TRBD2 TRBV19 CASSMLAGDRDTQYF TGTGCCAGTAGTATGTTAGCGGGAGACAGAGATACGCAGTATTTT
TRBJ2-5 few TRBD2 TRBV13 CASSLRTSADETQYF TGTGCCAGCAGCCTAAGGACTAGCGCGGACGAGACCCAGTACTTC
TRBJ1-1 many NA TRBV7-8 CASPGPKNTEAFF TGTGCCAGTCCAGGGCCAAAGAACACTGAAGCTTTCTTT
TRBJ2-1 NA NA TRBV6-2/TRBV6-3 CASSALVSRNEQFF TGTGCCAGCAGTGCCTTGGTAAGCCGGAATGAGCAGTTCTTC
TRBJ2-2 many TRBD2 TRBV5-1 CASSFLSSGNTGELFF TGCGCCAGCAGCTTCCTGTCTAGCGGGAACACCGGGGAGCTGTTTTTT
TRBJ2-7 many TRBD2 TRBV7-9 CASSSGGGYEQYF TGTGCCAGCAGCTCGGGGGGTGGTTACGAGCAGTACTTC
TRBJ2-3 many TRBD2 TRBV4-2 CASSQDQAGGPRDTQYF TGTGCCAGCAGCCAAGATCAAGCGGGAGGGCCAAGGGATACGCAGTATTTT
TRBJ2-3 many TRBD2 TRBV7-2 CASSTTSGRNTQYF TGTGCCAGCAGCACAACTAGCGGGAGGAATACGCAGTATTTT
TRBJ1-6 NA NA TRBV10-3 CAISESQASSYNSPLHF TGTGCCATCAGTGAGTCACAAGCCAGCTCCTATAATTCACCCCTCCACTTT
TRBJ1-4 NA NA TRBV3-1 CASSSRLPGEKLFF TGTGCCAGCAGCTCCCGTCTTCCAGGGGAAAAACTGTTTTTT
TRBJ1-2 many NA TRBV9 CASSQVYGYTF TGTGCCAGCAGCCAAGTGTATGGCTACACCTTC
TRBJ2-1 many TRBD2 TRBV28 CASNLGLADYNEQFF TGTGCCAGCAACCTGGGACTAGCGGATTACAATGAGCAGTTCTTC
TRBJ1-5 NA NA TRBV27 CASSWGGAGQPQHF TGTGCCAGCAGCTGGGGGGGGGCAGGGCAGCCCCAGCATTTT
TRBJ2-1 few NA TRBV29-1 CSVEGDSERLYNEQFF TGCAGCGTTGAAGGGGACTCGGAGAGGCTCTACAATGAGCAGTTCTTC
TRBJ2-3 many TRBD2 TRBV7-2 CASSLEASGRNTQYF TGTGCCAGCAGCTTAGAGGCTAGCGGGAGAAATACGCAGTATTTT
TRBJ1-2 many NA TRBV4-2 CASSQDPTRGYGYTF TGTGCCAGCAGCCAAGATCCTACCCGGGGCTATGGCTACACCTTC
TRBJ2-2 many TRBD1 TRBV28 CASSDRGAGNTGELFF TGTGCCAGCAGTGACAGGGGCGCGGGGAACACCGGGGAGCTGTTTTTT
TRBJ2-3 many NA TRBV4-1 CASSQDQTARLADTQYF TGCGCCAGCAGCCAAGATCAGACAGCCCGACTAGCAGATACGCAGTATTTT